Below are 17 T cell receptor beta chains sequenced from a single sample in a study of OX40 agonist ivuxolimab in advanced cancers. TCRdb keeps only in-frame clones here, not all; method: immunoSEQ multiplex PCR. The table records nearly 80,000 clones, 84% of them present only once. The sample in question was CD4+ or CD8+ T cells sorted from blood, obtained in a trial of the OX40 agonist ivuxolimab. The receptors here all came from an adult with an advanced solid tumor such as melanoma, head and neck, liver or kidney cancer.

The CDR3, as DNA: TGTGCCAGCAGCCGGACAGGGGAGTCCTATAATTCACCCCTCCACTTT. This translates into CASSRTGESYNSPLHF. This chain joins TRBV11-2 and TRBJ1-6; 9 positions match TRBD1. The CDR3 runs to 16 residues. The trim removed 5 bases at V and 1 base at J, leaving 3 bases unmatched. CDR1 and CDR2 from the germline V gene are SGHAT and FQNNGV.

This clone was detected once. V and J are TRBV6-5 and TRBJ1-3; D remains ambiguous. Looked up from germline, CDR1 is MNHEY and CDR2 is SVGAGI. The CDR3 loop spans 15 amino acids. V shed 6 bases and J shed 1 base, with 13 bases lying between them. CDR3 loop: CASRATRSSGNTIYF. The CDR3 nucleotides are TGTGCCAGCAGAGCGACCCGAAGTTCTGGAAACACCATATATTTT.

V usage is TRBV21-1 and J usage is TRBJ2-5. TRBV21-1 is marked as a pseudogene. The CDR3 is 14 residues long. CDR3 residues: CASSQRTFQETQYF. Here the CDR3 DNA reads TGTGCCAGCAGCCAACGAACCTTCCAAGAGACCCAGTACTTC.

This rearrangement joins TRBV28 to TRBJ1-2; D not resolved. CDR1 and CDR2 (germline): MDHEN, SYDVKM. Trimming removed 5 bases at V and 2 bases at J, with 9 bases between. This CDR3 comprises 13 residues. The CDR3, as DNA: TGTGCCAGCAGTCTCTCAGTGAACTATGGCTACACCTTC. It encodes CASSLSVNYGYTF.

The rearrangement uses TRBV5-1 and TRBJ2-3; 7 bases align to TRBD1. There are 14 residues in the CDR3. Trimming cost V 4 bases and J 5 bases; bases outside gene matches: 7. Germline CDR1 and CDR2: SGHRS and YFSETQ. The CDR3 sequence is CASSTRQGGDTQYF. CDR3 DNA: TGCGCCAGCAGCACACGACAGGGTGGAGATACGCAGTATTTT.

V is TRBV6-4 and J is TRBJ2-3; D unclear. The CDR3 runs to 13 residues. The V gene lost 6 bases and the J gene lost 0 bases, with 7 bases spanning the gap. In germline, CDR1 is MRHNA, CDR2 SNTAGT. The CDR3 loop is CASRQSSTDTQYF. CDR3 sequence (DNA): TGTGCCAGCAGACAATCTAGCACAGATACGCAGTATTTT.

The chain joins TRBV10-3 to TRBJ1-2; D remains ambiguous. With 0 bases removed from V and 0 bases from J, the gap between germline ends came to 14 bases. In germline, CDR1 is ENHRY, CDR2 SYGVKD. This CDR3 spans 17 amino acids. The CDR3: CAISESRPGLSNYGYTF. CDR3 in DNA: TGTGCCATCAGTGAGTCAAGACCAGGACTTTCTAACTATGGCTACACCTTC.

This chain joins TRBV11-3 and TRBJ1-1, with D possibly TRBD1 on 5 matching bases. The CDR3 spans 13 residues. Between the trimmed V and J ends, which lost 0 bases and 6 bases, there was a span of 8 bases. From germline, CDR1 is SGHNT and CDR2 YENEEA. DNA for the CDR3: TGTGCCAGCAGCTTAGAACAGGAGTCTGAAGCTTTCTTT. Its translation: CASSLEQESEAFF.

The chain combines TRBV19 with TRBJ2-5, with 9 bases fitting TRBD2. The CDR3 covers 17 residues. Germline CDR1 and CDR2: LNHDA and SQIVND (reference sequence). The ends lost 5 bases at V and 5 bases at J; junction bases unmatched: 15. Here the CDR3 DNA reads TGTGCCAGTAGTCCCCGGGGAGCGGGGGGCGGTGAGGAGACCCAGTACTTC. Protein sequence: CASSPRGAGGGEETQYF.

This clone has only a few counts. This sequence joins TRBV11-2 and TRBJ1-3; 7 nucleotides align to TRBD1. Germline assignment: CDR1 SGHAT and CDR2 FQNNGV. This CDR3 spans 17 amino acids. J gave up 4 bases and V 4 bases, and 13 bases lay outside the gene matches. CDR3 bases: TGTGCCAGCAGCTCGACAGGGAGAAGGCTCTCCGGAAACACCATATATTTT. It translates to CASSSTGRRLSGNTIYF.

This CDR3 reads CASSLAPASSYNSPLHF. The CDR3 coding sequence is TGTGCCAGCAGCTTAGCTCCGGCGAGCTCCTATAATTCACCCCTCCACTTT. The J gene is TRBJ1-6, the V gene TRBV7-2; the D is unclear. The V gene lost 0 bases and the J gene lost 0 bases, with 9 bases spanning the gap. Germline values: CDR1 SGHTA, CDR2 FQGNSA. The CDR3 has 17 residues.

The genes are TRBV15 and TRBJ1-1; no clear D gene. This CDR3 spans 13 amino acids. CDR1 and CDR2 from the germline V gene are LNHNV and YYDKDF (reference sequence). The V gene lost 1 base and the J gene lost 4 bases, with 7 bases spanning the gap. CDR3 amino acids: CATSRGRSTEAFF. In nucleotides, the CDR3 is TGTGCCACCAGCAGAGGACGGAGCACTGAAGCTTTCTTT.

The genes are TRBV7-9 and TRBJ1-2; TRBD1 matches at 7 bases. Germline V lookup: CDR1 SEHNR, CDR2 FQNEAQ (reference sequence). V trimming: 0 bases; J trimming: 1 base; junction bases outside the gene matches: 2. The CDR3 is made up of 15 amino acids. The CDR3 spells CASSLAGGINYGYTF. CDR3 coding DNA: TGTGCCAGCAGCTTAGCAGGGGGCATTAACTATGGCTACACCTTC.

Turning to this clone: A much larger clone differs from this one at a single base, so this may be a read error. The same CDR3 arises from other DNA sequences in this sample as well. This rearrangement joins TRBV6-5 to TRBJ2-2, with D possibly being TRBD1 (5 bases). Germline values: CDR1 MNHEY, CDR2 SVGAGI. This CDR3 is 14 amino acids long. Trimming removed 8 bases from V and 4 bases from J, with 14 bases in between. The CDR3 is CASFRAQGTGELFF. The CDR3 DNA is TGTGCCAGCTTCCGGGCCCAGGGCACCGGGGAGCTGTTTTTT.

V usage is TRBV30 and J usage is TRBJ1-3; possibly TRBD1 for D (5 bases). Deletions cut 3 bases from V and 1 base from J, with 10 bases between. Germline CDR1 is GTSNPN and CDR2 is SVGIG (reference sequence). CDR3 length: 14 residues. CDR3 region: CAWSERGSGNTIYF. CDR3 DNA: TGTGCCTGGAGCGAGAGGGGTTCTGGAAACACCATATATTTT.

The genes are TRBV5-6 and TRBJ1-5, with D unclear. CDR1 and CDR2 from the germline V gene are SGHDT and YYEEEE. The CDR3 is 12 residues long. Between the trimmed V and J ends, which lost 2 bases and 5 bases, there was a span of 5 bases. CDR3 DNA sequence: TGTGCCAGCAGCTTTGGGGATCAGCCCCAGCATTTT. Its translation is CASSFGDQPQHF.

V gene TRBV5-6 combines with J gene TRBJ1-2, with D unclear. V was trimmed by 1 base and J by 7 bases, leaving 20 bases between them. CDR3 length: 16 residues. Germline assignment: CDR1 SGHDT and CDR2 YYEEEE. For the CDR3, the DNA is TGTGCCAGCAGCTTGCCCTTTGACCGACTTGAGGGTGGCTACACCTTC. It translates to CASSLPFDRLEGGYTF. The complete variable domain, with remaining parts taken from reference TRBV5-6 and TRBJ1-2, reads DAGVTQSPTHLIKTRGQQVTLRCSPKSGHDTVSWYQQALGQGPQFIFQYYEEEERQRGNFPDRFSGHQFPNYSSELNVNALLLGDSALYLCASSLPFDRLEGGYTFGSGTRLTVV.